The 3 T cell receptor beta chains given below trace back to one sample, sequenced in a study of T cell repertoires in cytomegalovirus infection. TCRdb re-called the reads through MiXCR, storing one row per CDR3 protein. The sample holds a few hundred thousand distinct CDR3 sequences, 15% to 20% seen once. Sequenced input: CD8+ T cells from PBMCs. Receptor source: a human donor in good health (CMV status not recorded). Some clones in this sample may be carry-over from other donors' samples.

The chain employs TRBV4-1 and TRBJ1-2; D is possibly TRBD1 (5 bases). Germline V gene data show CDR1 as MGHRA and CDR2 as YSYEKL. The CDR3 spans 16 residues. Trimming took off 0 bases at V and 4 bases at J, with 15 bases between the two ends. CDR3 nucleotide sequence: TGCGCCAGCAGCCAAGATGGGACCCCCATAGGCTATGGCTACACCTTC. Its protein product is CASSQDGTPIGYGYTF.

At least ten counts were recorded for this clonotype. The junction differs from germline at one of its ends, possibly a read error. The V call is TRBV6-1, the J call TRBJ2-5; 7 bases map to TRBD2. This CDR3 has 15 residues. Germline V gene lookup returns CDR1 MNHNS and CDR2 SASEGT. CDR3 residues: CASREGLVGQETQYF. The DNA of the CDR3 is TGTGCCAGCAGGGAAGGACTAGTGGGGCAAGAGACCCAGTACTTC.

This clonotype turned up a few times. The V call is TRBV29-1, the J call TRBJ1-1; D possibly corresponds to TRBD1 (6 bases). Germline V gene lookup returns CDR1 SQVTM and CDR2 ANQGSEA. This CDR3 comprises 12 residues. V lost 5 bases and J lost 5, with 12 bases in between. CDR3 sequence: CSVRGSETEAFF. The CDR3, as DNA: TGCAGCGTTAGGGGGTCCGAGACTGAAGCTTTCTTT.